The T cell receptor (beta chain) described here comes from a study of blood T cell repertoires in COVID-19 (TCRdb year 2020). About the full investigation: Samples from collaborators originated in the United States, Italy and Spain and spanned both the acute and convalescent phases of COVID-19. Sample metadata almost always included a de-identified subject ID, COVID-19 status, age in years and sex. Samples came from the ongoing ImmuneRACE study (first 160 participants) plus 1,254 subjects from 6 global collaborators. The prospective study material was composed of cDNA or gDNA derived from T cells, B-cell-depleted T cells, or PBMCs. Subjects who had been exposed to COVID-19, were actively infected with it, or had recovered from it provided the deeply sampled blood TCRbeta repertoires that made up the dataset. HLA class I and class II types, where available, came from metadata supplied by the sample provider rather than from assay-based typing. A freely available public database, intended as a resource for researchers studying the immune response to SARS-CoV-2, is where the repertoires were released.

From the cysteine through the phenylalanine, the CDR3 covers 11 amino acids. Here the CDR3 DNA is all that survives: 33 bases in frame from base 1. The junction shows trimming of 4 bases on V and 13 bases on J, plus 11 bases between the germline ends. CDR1 and CDR2 were assigned from the germline V gene (reference sequence) as MNHEY and SMNVEV. Worth noting for this clone: Its antigen remains undetermined. No base-level quality is on record; no much larger clone is a single base apart.

The study at large found these results: The amount of clinical and demographic metadata varied by source and participant and was provided uncurated.

In the prospective study, participants were about 18 to 90 years old, resided in about two dozen geographic areas of the United States, and were enrolled through a virtual design. To assign participants to cohorts, the prospective study relied on clinical history that participants themselves reported in a screening survey and a study questionnaire. Exposed participants had been in contact, within 2 weeks of entering the study, with a person who had a PCR-confirmed or clinician-diagnosed case of COVID-19. Mobile phlebotomists in the prospective study collected whole blood, serum and a nasopharyngeal or oropharyngeal swab from every participant. Prospective study participants could optionally give additional blood draws and questionnaires over an approximately 2-month period. Before DNA extraction, blood samples from the prospective study were shipped at room temperature or frozen. The immunoSEQ Assay, a bias-controlled multiplex PCR, was used to amplify TCRbeta CDR3 regions from genomic DNA. The original methods were these. The number of nucleated cells in each sample was estimated from the amplification of reference gene primers within the assay. To quantify the absolute abundance of each unique TCRbeta CDR3 rearrangement, sequence reads were collapsed and filtered. For each sample, productive Simpson clonality was calculated as the square root of Simpson's diversity index over productive rearrangements. TCRdb's version of the immuneACCESS table is confined to in-frame rearrangements and falls short of the full clone set. An unresolved V gene accounts for under half of the shortfall where checked; the remainder is of unknown origin. V, J and clone size were drawn from that table, and D and trimming were deduced from the DNA. Counted in this sample were 180,000 or so clones; 80% of them appeared once. The ten largest clones capture around 14% of the sample.

The sequenced sample consisted of PBMCs or T cells enriched from blood (not recorded which). The sequence was collected from a man in his 60s who had been exposed to COVID-19. The chain is encoded by TRBV27 joined to TRBJ2-1, with TRBD1 perhaps the D gene, on 5 matching bases. The CDR3 protein sequence reads: CASSSATAQFF. Read as DNA, the sequence is TGTGCCAGCAGTTCCGCGACAGCCCAGTTCTTC.